The rows below give T cell receptor beta chains drawn from one sample of a study of response to subunit inactivated influenza vaccine. One entry per CDR3 protein results from TCRdb running MiXCR on the RT-PCR reads. The sample consists of roughly 500,000 distinct CDR3 sequences, approximately 15% of them appearing once. This sample comprised CD4+ T cells sorted from PBMCs, obtained around 25 months after vaccination. The receptors stem from a man aged 50 to 75 who received an inactivated influenza vaccine. Each CDR3 is given with its conserved first and last residue. The D gene is left open where the match is weak. Clone sizes are given selectively: once, few, many, or a class where the clone is expanded.

v_call,cdr3_length,j_call,clone_size,d_call,cdr3_nt,cdr3_aa
TRBV19,12,TRBJ1-4,NA,NA,TGTGCCAGTAGTATGGCCCCTGGGAAACTGTTTTTT,CASSMAPGKLFF
TRBV18,15,TRBJ2-3,NA,NA,TGTGCCAGCTCACCGTGGACCCAGAGCACAGATACGCAGTATTTT,CASSPWTQSTDTQYF
TRBV7-9,14,TRBJ2-6,many,NA,TGTGCCAGCAGCTTATTCCACCCAAGCGACGTCCTGACTTTC,CASSLFHPSDVLTF
TRBV5-1,14,TRBJ2-3,NA,NA,TGCGCCAGCAGCTCGGACTCAAACACAGATACGCAGTATTTT,CASSSDSNTDTQYF
TRBV7-2,16,TRBJ1-1,NA,TRBD1,TGTGCCAGCAGCTTGAGGACAGGGGGCGGGAACACTGAAGCTTTCTTT,CASSLRTGGGNTEAFF
TRBV5-6,14,TRBJ2-3,NA,NA,TGTGCCAGCAGAACGGGCCCCGCCACAGATACGCAGTATTTT,CASRTGPATDTQYF
TRBV11-2,14,TRBJ2-3,few,NA,TGTGCCAGCAGCGATCCACGGAGCGCAGATACGCAGTATTTT,CASSDPRSADTQYF
TRBV12-3/TRBV12-4,14,TRBJ1-4,NA,NA,TGTGCCAGCAGTTCCGGGAACAACCCTGGCCGGCTGTTTTTT,CASSSGNNPGRLFF
TRBV20-1,23,TRBJ2-1,many,TRBD2,TGCAGTGCTAGAGACCGAAAGGCGTGGCTAGCGGGAGCGATGGCCCACCGCTACAATGAGCAGTTCTTC,CSARDRKAWLAGAMAHRYNEQFF
TRBV24-1,15,TRBJ2-5,NA,TRBD2,TGTGCCACCAGTGCGACCGGGACTAGTCGGGAGACCCAGTACTTC,CATSATGTSRETQYF
TRBV7-2,13,TRBJ1-1,NA,TRBD1,TGTGCCAGCAGCAGCGAGCGGACAGGGCTTACTTTCTTT,CASSSERTGLTFF